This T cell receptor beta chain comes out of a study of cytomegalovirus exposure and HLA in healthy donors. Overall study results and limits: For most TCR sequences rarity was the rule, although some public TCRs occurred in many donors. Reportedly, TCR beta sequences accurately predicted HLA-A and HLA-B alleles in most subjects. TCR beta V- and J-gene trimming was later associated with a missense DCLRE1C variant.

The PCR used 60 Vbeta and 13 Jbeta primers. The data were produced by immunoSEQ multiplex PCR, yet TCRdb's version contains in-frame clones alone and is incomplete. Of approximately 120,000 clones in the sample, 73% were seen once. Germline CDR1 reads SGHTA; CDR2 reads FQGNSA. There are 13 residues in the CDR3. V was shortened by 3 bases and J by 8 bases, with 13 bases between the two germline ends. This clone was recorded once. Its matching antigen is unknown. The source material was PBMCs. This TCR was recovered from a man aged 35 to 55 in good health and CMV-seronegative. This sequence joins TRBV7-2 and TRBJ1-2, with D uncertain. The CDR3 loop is CASSFRRRSGYTF. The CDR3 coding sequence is TGTGCCAGCAGCTTTCGGCGGAGATCCGGCTACACCTTC. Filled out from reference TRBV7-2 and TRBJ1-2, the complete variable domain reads GAGVSQSPSNKVTEKGKDVELRCDPISGHTALYWYRQSLGQGLEFLIYFQGNSAPDKSGLPSDRFSAERTGGSVSTLTIQRTQQEDSAVYLCASSFRRRSGYTFGSGTRLTVV.